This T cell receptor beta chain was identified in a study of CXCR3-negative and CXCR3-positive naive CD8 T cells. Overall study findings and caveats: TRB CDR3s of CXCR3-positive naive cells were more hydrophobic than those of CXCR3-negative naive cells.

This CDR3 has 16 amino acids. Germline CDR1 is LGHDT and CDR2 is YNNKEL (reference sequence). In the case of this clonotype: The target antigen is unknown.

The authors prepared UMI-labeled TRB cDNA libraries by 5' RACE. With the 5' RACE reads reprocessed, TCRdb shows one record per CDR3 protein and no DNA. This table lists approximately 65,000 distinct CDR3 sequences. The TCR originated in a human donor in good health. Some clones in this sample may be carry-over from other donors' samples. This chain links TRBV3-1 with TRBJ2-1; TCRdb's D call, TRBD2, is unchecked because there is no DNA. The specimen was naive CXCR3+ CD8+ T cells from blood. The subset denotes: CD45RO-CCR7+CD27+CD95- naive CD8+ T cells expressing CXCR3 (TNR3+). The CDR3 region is CASSTGLAGGLDEQFF.